This T cell receptor beta chain was sequenced during a study of cytomegalovirus exposure and HLA in healthy donors. The study, taken as a whole, reports: Researchers reported that a few CMV-associated chains were confirmed in vitro as CMV antigen-specific. Many donors carried some public TCRs, although rarity characterized most TCR sequences. TCR beta chains numbering roughly 150 were designated cytomegalovirus-associated.

The donors were part of the validation cohort of 95 to 150 subjects. That cohort was separate from the first cohort, which comprised fewer than 800 subjects. CDR1 is SGHAT and CDR2 is FQNNGV in the germline V gene. This CDR3 spans 18 amino acids. Trimming shortened V by 4 bases and J by 8 bases, and 27 bases separated the two germline ends. A word on this clone: Its antigen is currently unknown.

Sequencing was performed with immunoSEQ multiplex PCR; in TCRdb, only in-frame clones are kept and a portion is missing. The table records some 85,000 clones, about 96% of them present only once. This receptor was obtained from a woman aged 18 to 35 in good health and CMV-seronegative. The rearrangement uses TRBV11-2 and TRBJ2-4; D may be TRBD2 (6 bases). Specimen: PBMCs. CDR3 loop: CASSSTAGGMVALDIQYF. The CDR3 nucleotides read TGTGCCAGCAGCTCGACCGCGGGCGGGATGGTGGCTTTAGACATTCAGTACTTC.